This is a list of T cell receptor beta chains from one sample in a study of sequential checkpoint blockade in melanoma. Generated by immunoSEQ multiplex PCR, the TCRdb table keeps only in-frame clones and is missing some. The sample lists 13,000 or so clones; roughly 82% were seen once. This specimen was CD8+ T cells sorted from blood (inferred from file names), taken from a patient given nivolumab and ipilimumab in sequence. The receptors here all came from a human donor with melanoma. The CDR3 runs from the conserved cysteine through the conserved F or W. The order of the fields is V gene, J gene, D gene, clone size, CDR3 DNA, CDR3 protein. A D gene is named only where the DNA matches it firmly. Clone size is stated in some rows and not others, as once, few, many or a class when expanded.

TRBV27	TRBJ2-7	.	.	TGTGCCAGCAGTCCCTCTTTTACATACGAGCAGTACTTC	CASSPSFTYEQYF
TRBV9	TRBJ2-7	.	.	TGTGCCAGCAGCGTAGGCGACAGAGCCTACGAGCAGTACTTC	CASSVGDRAYEQYF
TRBV7-9	TRBJ2-7	.	.	TGTGCCAGCAGCTTACCGACTCCGCCGCAGTACTTC	CASSLPTPPQYF
TRBV5-6	TRBJ1-3	.	.	TGTGCCAGCAGCCTCGCCGGCCCCCTCCGGGGGGCTGGAAACACCATATATTTT	CASSLAGPLRGAGNTIYF
TRBV7-9	TRBJ2-5	.	.	TGTGCCAGCAGCCCAGGGGAGTGGGGCTGGGAGACCCAGTACTTC	CASSPGEWGWETQYF
TRBV7-8	TRBJ2-7	TRBD1	medium-sized	TGTGCCAGCAGCCCTCGGACAGGGGCCCTCGCTAGAGAGCAGTACTTC	CASSPRTGALAREQYF
TRBV4-1	TRBJ2-1	.	.	TGCGCCAGCAGCCAACGTATCGGGAGTGTTTACAATGAGCAGTTCTTC	CASSQRIGSVYNEQFF
TRBV25-1	TRBJ2-1	TRBD2	.	TGTGCCAGCAGTGAAGGACTAGCGGGAGCCTCCTACAATGAGCAGTTCTTC	CASSEGLAGASYNEQFF
TRBV30	TRBJ1-1	.	.	TGTGCCTGGGGGGGGGCGTCTGAAGCTTTCTTT	CAWGGASEAFF
TRBV9	TRBJ1-2	.	.	TGTGCCAGCAGCGTAGGGGGACATACTAACTATGGCTACACCTTC	CASSVGGHTNYGYTF
TRBV6-5	TRBJ2-7	TRBD1	.	TGTGCCAGCAGTTACTCCGACAGGGTACCCTACGAGCAGTACTTC	CASSYSDRVPYEQYF
TRBV7-9	TRBJ1-6	TRBD1	.	TGTGCCACTCAAGGACAGGAAAATTCACCCCTCCACTTT	CATQGQENSPLHF
TRBV9	TRBJ1-4	.	.	TGTGCCAGCAGCTCCGCCGGGACTTCATGGGAAAAACTGTTTTTT	CASSSAGTSWEKLFF
TRBV11-2	TRBJ1-5	.	.	TGTGCCAGCAGCTTAGGCCTCGGGGCAGGGGCAATGGAGCCCCAGCATTTT	CASSLGLGAGAMEPQHF
TRBV28	TRBJ2-1	.	.	TGTGCCAGCAGTTTAGGTGTCGGTGAGCAGTTCTTC	CASSLGVGEQFF
TRBV10-3	TRBJ1-4	TRBD1	.	TGTGCCATCAGTGACTCGGGACAGGGGGGGTTGAGGTATGAAAAACTGTTTTTT	CAISDSGQGGLRYEKLFF
TRBV13	TRBJ2-7	TRBD2	.	TGTGCCAGCAGCCAAGATAGTTTCGGACTAGCGGGAAATCGCTACTACGAGCAGTACTTC	CASSQDSFGLAGNRYYEQYF
TRBV29-1	TRBJ2-7	TRBD1	.	TGCAGCGTTGAAACAGGGGATACCTACGAGCAGTACTTC	CSVETGDTYEQYF
TRBV13	TRBJ2-7	TRBD2	.	TGTGCCAGCAGCTTAGGGCGTAGCGGGGGAGACGAGCAGTACTTC	CASSLGRSGGDEQYF
TRBV4-1	TRBJ2-7	.	few	TGCGCCAGCAGCACCTCGCCGACGGGTAACTACGAGCAGTACTTC	CASSTSPTGNYEQYF
TRBV9	TRBJ2-1	.	.	TGTGCCAGCAGCAAGGGGAATAGGGTAATTGTAACCTACAATGAGCAGTTCTTC	CASSKGNRVIVTYNEQFF
TRBV10-3	TRBJ2-1	.	.	TGTGCCATCAGTGAGGGGGCCCCCAATGAGCAGTTCTTC	CAISEGAPNEQFF
TRBV4-1	TRBJ2-7	.	.	TGCGCCAGCAGCCAATTCGGGGTATCCTACGAGCAGTACTTC	CASSQFGVSYEQYF
TRBV7-9	TRBJ2-4	.	.	TGTGCCAGCAGCAACACGAACCAGGGAGCCAAAAACATTCAGTACTTC	CASSNTNQGAKNIQYF
TRBV5-4	TRBJ2-1	TRBD2	.	TGTGCCAGCAGCTTGGTCGGGAGGGCCACCAATGAGCAGTTCTTC	CASSLVGRATNEQFF
TRBV28	TRBJ2-1	.	.	TGTGCCAGCAGTTACCCGGGACAGTTAGCGGGGCTACAAAACAATGAGCAGTTCTTC	CASSYPGQLAGLQNNEQFF
TRBV7-9	TRBJ2-1	.	.	TGTGCCAGCAGCTTAGTCGGTGGCAATGAGCAGTTCTTC	CASSLVGGNEQFF
TRBV7-6	TRBJ1-5	TRBD1	few	TGTGCCAGCAGCCGCGGGACAGGGGGCCCCTATAGCAATCAGCCCCAGCATTTT	CASSRGTGGPYSNQPQHF
TRBV11-2	TRBJ1-1	.	.	TGTGCCAGCAGCTTAGGGCCGGGACAGAACACTGAAGCTTTCTTT	CASSLGPGQNTEAFF
TRBV6-5	TRBJ2-7	.	once	TGTGCCAGCAGACACACGGACGGGACCTACGAGCAGTACTTC	CASRHTDGTYEQYF
TRBV7-9	TRBJ2-1	TRBD2	few	TGTGCCAGCAGCTCAAATAGCGGGGGCAATGAGCAGTTCTTC	CASSSNSGGNEQFF
TRBV27	TRBJ2-7	TRBD2	.	TGTGCCAGCAGTTTATCAGCGGGAGGATACGAGCAGTACTTC	CASSLSAGGYEQYF
TRBV28	TRBJ2-1	TRBD1	.	TGTGCCAGCATCCCCAGGGGGCGCGGCACAAGCGGGCGAGAAAGAGGGCAGTTCTTC	CASIPRGRGTSGRERGQFF
TRBV7-8	TRBJ1-3	TRBD1	.	TGTGCCAGCAGCAGAACAGGGGTTGGAAACACCATATATTTT	CASSRTGVGNTIYF
TRBV2	TRBJ2-1	.	once	TGTGCCAGCAGTGGGGGACTGGGGGAGGAGCAGTTCTTC	CASSGGLGEEQFF
TRBV6-5	TRBJ2-7	.	.	TGTGCCAGCAGTCCAAGATCGGGAATCTACGAGCAGTACTTC	CASSPRSGIYEQYF
TRBV19	TRBJ1-1	.	.	TGTGCCAGTAGTCCAAGACAGGATGTAAACACTGAAGCTTTCTTT	CASSPRQDVNTEAFF